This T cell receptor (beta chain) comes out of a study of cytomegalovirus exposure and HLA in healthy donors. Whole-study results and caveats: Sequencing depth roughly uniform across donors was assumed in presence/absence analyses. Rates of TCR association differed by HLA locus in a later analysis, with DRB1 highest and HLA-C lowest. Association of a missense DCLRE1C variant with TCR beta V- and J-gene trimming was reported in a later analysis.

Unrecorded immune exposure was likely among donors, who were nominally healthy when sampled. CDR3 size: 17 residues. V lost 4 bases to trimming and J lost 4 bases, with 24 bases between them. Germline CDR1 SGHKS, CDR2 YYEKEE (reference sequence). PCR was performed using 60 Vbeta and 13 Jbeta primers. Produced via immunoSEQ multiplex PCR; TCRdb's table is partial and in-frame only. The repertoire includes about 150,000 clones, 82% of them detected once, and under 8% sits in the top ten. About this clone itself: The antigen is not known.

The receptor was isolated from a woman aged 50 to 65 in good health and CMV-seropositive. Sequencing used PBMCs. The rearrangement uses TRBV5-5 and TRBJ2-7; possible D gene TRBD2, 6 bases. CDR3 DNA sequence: TGTGCCAGCAGCGATCTCCTTTTCGGGGGACCTGGATACGAGCAGTACTTC. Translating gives CASSDLLFGGPGYEQYF. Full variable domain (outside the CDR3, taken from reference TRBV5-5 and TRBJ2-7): DAGVTQSPTHLIKTRGQQVTLRCSPISGHKSVSWYQQVLGQGPQFIFQYYEKEERGRGNFPDRFSARQFPNYSSELNVNALLLGDSALYLCASSDLLFGGPGYEQYFGPGTRLTVT.